The source of this T cell receptor (beta chain) is a study of T-cell memory formation after mild COVID-19. Study results and caveats: CD8+ contracting clones occupied EMRA, while CD4+ ones occupied mainly CM and EM.

CDR3 size: 14 residues. CDR1 SEHNR and CDR2 FQNEAQ come from the germline V gene (reference sequence). The junction had 11 bases not matched to a gene; V was cut back by 8 bases and J by 10 bases. MiXCR was run by TCRdb on the 5' RACE reads, yielding one entry per CDR3 protein. This sample carries some 300,000 distinct CDR3 sequences, around 19% of them seen once, and the ten largest clones take approximately 21%. As regards this clonotype: Antigen unknown.

This TCR was recovered from a young man who had mild COVID-19 (a few samples of this study predate the infection). Cell type and time point are not known. V is TRBV7-9 and J is TRBJ1-6; 7 positions match TRBD1. Sequenced sample: PBMCs or a T cell subset sorted from them (not recorded which). CDR3 sequence reads: CASAPPGGKSPLHF. CDR3 DNA: TGTGCCAGCGCGCCACCAGGGGGTAAATCACCCCTCCACTTT.